This TCR beta chain was identified in a study of tumor-infiltrating lymphocytes in primary liver carcinoma. Study information: Tumors measured roughly 4 to 10 cm and were stage T1-T3 N0M0.

As for this clonotype: One end of the junction is discordant with germline, which a read error may explain.

From roughly 470 ng total RNA, TCR beta cDNA was generated with a primer in the constant region. What produced the TCR beta libraries was three nested multiplex PCR rounds using slightly modified ARM-PCR. The two initial PCR rounds, roughly 10 cycles each, used TRBV1-TRBV30 forward and C-beta reverse primers. TCRdb fed the multiplex PCR reads into MiXCR, producing one record per CDR3 protein. The data hold 100,000 to 150,000 distinct CDR3 sequences, with 60% to 80% observed a single time. Unsorted bulk tissue of roughly 18-32 mg yielded co-extracted RNA and DNA. The study sampled five separate regions from each tumor. Per germline, CDR1 SQVTM and CDR2 ANQGSEA. This CDR3 contains 15 residues.

This clonotype originated in a woman aged 55-69 years with primary liver carcinoma and hepatitis B virus infection. The chain carries TRBV29-1 and TRBJ2-1; tentatively, D is TRBD1 or TRBD2 (5 bases each). Specimen: liver tumor tissue from sampling region 3. The subset here: tumor region T3, left-lateral pole. CDR3 sequence reads: CSARTGTYSYNKQLF. CDR3 DNA sequence: TGCAGCGCTCGTACCGGGACCTATTCCTACAATAAGCAGTTGTTC.